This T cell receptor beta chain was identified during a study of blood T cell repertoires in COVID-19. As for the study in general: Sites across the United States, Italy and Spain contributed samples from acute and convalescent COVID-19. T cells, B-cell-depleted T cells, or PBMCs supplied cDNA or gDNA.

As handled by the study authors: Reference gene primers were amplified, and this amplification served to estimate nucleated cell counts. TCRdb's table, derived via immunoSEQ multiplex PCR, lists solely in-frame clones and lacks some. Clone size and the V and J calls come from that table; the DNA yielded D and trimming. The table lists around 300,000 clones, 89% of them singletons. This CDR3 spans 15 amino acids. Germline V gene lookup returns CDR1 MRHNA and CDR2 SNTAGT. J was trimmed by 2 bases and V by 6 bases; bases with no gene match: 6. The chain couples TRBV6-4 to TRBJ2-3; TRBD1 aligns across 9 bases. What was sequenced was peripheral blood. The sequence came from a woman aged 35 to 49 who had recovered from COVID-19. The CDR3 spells CASSEGQGPTDTQYF. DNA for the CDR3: TGTGCCAGCAGCGAGGGACAGGGCCCCACAGATACGCAGTATTTT.